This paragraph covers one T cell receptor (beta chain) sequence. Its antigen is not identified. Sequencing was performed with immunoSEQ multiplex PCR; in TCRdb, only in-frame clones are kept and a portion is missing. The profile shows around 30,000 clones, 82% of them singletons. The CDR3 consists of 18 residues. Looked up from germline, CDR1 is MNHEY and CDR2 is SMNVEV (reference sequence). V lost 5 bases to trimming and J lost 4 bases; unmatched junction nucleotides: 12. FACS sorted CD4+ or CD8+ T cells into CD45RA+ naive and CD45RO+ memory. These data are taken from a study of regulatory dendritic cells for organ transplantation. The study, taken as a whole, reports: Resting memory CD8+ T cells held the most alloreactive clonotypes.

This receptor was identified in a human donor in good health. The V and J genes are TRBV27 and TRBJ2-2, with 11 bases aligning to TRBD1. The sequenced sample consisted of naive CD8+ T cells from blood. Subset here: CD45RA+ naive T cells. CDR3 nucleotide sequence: TGTGCCAGCAGTCCCTACTGGACAGGGGGCGCGGGCACCGGGGAGCTGTTTTTT. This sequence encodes CASSPYWTGGAGTGELFF.